This TCR beta chain was identified in a study of blood T cell repertoires in COVID-19. The data were produced by immunoSEQ multiplex PCR, yet TCRdb's version contains in-frame clones alone and is incomplete. The sample shows about 270,000 clones, roughly 90% of them seen only once. Germline CDR1 and CDR2: PRHDT and FYEKMQ (reference sequence). Trimming cost V 5 bases and J 4 bases; bases outside gene matches: 6. This CDR3 spans 15 amino acids. This chain uses TRBV13 with TRBJ1-4; 8 bases fit TRBD1. This clonotype originated in a woman between 45 and 60 years old who had recovered from COVID-19. Specimen: PBMCs or T cells enriched from blood (not recorded which). The CDR3 nucleotides read TGTGCCAGCAGCCTGACAGGGGACCTTAATGAAAAACTGTTTTTT. Translated, it gives CASSLTGDLNEKLFF. The variable domain in full, with the rest retrieved from reference TRBV13 and TRBJ1-4, is AAGVIQSPRHLIKEKRETATLKCYPIPRHDTVYWYQQGPGQDPQFLISFYEKMQSDKGSIPDRFSAQQFSDYHSELNMSSLELGDSALYFCASSLTGDLNEKLFFGSGTQLSVL.